The 6 T cell receptor beta chains reported below all come from one sample, sequenced in a study of molecular identifiers for immune sequencing clone quantification. One entry per CDR3 protein results from TCRdb running MiXCR on the PCR reads. The data hold a few hundred thousand distinct CDR3 sequences, with 24% observed a single time. Specimen: naive CD8+ T cells from blood, with Jurkat cell RNA spiked in. Subset described: FACS-sorted CD8+CD4-CCR7+CD45RA+ naive T cells. The receptors come from a human donor in good health. Some libraries in this study had Jurkat cell RNA spiked in.

This clonotype appeared many times. This rearrangement joins TRBV7-9 to TRBJ1-5; D remains ambiguous. The CDR3 is 14 amino acids. Between the trimmed V and J ends, which lost 5 bases and 4 bases, there was a span of 12 bases. Germline loops: CDR1 SEHNR, CDR2 FQNEAQ (reference sequence). This chain's CDR3 is CASSPVGGNQPQHF. The CDR3 DNA reads as TGTGCCAGCAGCCCAGTGGGCGGAAATCAGCCCCAGCATTTT.

This clonotype was found many times. The rearrangement joins TRBV29-1 to TRBJ2-1; D is possibly TRBD1 or TRBD2 (5 bases each). The germline gives CDR1 SQVTM, CDR2 ANQGSEA. V was shortened by 7 bases and J by 0 bases, with 10 bases between the two germline ends. The CDR3 has 13 residues. DNA of the CDR3: TGCAGCGGCACCGGGACCTCCTACAATGAGCAGTTCTTC. Translating it yields CSGTGTSYNEQFF.

This chain links TRBV15 with TRBJ1-5; 10 nucleotides align to TRBD1. Per the germline V gene, CDR1 is LNHNV and CDR2 is YYDKDF (reference sequence). This CDR3 is 15 amino acids long. The V and J ends lost 9 bases and 2 bases, in that order; junction bases with no gene match: 7. DNA for the CDR3: TGTGCCACGGGACAGGGGCGATATGGCAATCAGCCCCAGCATTTT. Protein product: CATGQGRYGNQPQHF.

This clonotype was observed many times. CDR3 amino acids: CSVEVPGWAETQYF. In DNA, the CDR3 is TGCAGCGTTGAAGTGCCAGGTTGGGCTGAGACCCAGTACTTC. This chain joins TRBV29-1 and TRBJ2-5; D gene ambiguous. This CDR3 region has 14 residues. Trimming pared 1 base from V and 5 bases from J, leaving 14 bases between. Germline CDR1 is SQVTM and CDR2 is ANQGSEA.

As concerns this clonotype: One end of the junction varies from germline; a read error may be responsible. The chain couples TRBV28 to TRBJ2-7; 9 nucleotides agree with TRBD2. Germline V lookup: CDR1 MDHEN, CDR2 SYDVKM. The CDR3 covers 14 residues. As DNA, the CDR3 is TGTGCCGGCAGCTGGGCTAGCGGGACGTTTGAGCAGTACTTC. Residues: CAGSWASGTFEQYF. The whole variable domain, remainder taken from reference TRBV28 and TRBJ2-7, is DVKVTQSSRYLVKRTGEKVFLECVQDMDHENMFWYRQDPGLGLRLIYFSYDVKMKEKGDIPEGYSVSREKKERFSLILESASTNQTSMYLCAGSWASGTFEQYFGPGTRLTVT.

This clonotype was seen a handful of times. The CDR3 does not close with the conserved phenylalanine or tryptophan, likely indicating a read error. The J gene is TRBJ2-3, the V gene TRBV7-9; D is uncertain. From germline, CDR1 is SEHNR and CDR2 FQNEAQ (reference sequence). The CDR3 runs 15 residues. V lost 1 base and J lost 2, with 10 bases in between. The CDR3 nucleotides read TGTGCCAGCAGCTTAGGATGGGCCAACACAGATACGCAGTATTCT. As protein: CASSLGWANTDTQYS.